This TCR beta chain derives from a study of cytotoxic CD8 clonotypes in ibrutinib-treated CLL. Overall study results and limits: An increase in clonality occurred at ibrutinib response, followed by a return toward baseline at progression.

Clones were read by immunoSEQ multiplex PCR, and TCRdb kept only the in-frame ones, dropping some. The table shows some 200,000 clones, with about four fifths occurring only once. As to this clone: Its antigen remains unknown.

The sequence derives from a human donor with chronic lymphocytic leukemia. The sample here was PBMCs, taken after 12 months of ibrutinib treatment.

CDR3 coding DNA: TGCGCCAGCAGCTTGGGACCCTCGGGGGGCGATAACACTGAAGCTTTCTTT. Protein sequence: CASSLGPSGGDNTEAFF. The chain employs TRBV5-1 and TRBJ1-1; D may be TRBD1 (6 bases). This CDR3 spans 17 amino acids. Germline values: CDR1 SGHRS, CDR2 YFSETQ. Trimming stripped 0 bases from V and 2 bases from J, with 17 bases between. The entire variable domain, with the rest obtained from reference TRBV5-1 and TRBJ1-1, is as follows: KAGVTQTPRYLIKTRGQQVTLSCSPISGHRSVSWYQQTPGQGLQFLFEYFSETQRNKGNFPGRFSGRQFSNSRSEMNVSTLELGDSALYLCASSLGPSGGDNTEAFFGQGTRLTVV.